Following are 18 T cell receptor beta chains from one sample sequenced in a study of blood T cell repertoires in COVID-19. TCRdb's table, derived via immunoSEQ multiplex PCR, lists solely in-frame clones and lacks some. The sample lists about 260,000 clones; about 86% were seen once. The sample comprised PBMCs or T cells enriched from blood (not recorded which). These receptor sequences come from a man between 25 and 39 years old with acute COVID-19.

The chain uses TRBV4-1 and TRBJ1-5; no definite D call. V lost 0 bases and J lost 4, with 22 bases in between. In germline, CDR1 is MGHRA, CDR2 YSYEKL. The CDR3 is 19 amino acids. The CDR3 region is CASSQDRAGRGRKNQPQHF. For the CDR3, the DNA is TGCGCCAGCAGCCAAGATCGGGCGGGCCGAGGCAGAAAAAATCAGCCCCAGCATTTT.

The rearrangement links TRBV7-2 to TRBJ1-5; 7 bases map to TRBD1. Looked up from germline, CDR1 is SGHTA and CDR2 is FQGNSA. The V and J ends lost 0 bases and 6 bases, in that order; junction bases with no gene match: 11. There are 17 residues in the CDR3. Here the CDR3 reads CASSLAFSGAGGQPQHF. The CDR3 nucleotides are TGTGCCAGCAGCTTAGCATTTTCAGGGGCAGGGGGTCAGCCCCAGCATTTT. Filled out from reference TRBV7-2 and TRBJ1-5, the complete variable domain reads GAGVSQSPSNKVTEKGKDVELRCDPISGHTALYWYRQSLGQGLEFLIYFQGNSAPDKSGLPSDRFSAERTGGSVSTLTIQRTQQEDSAVYLCASSLAFSGAGGQPQHFGDGTRLSIL.

The genes are TRBV27 and TRBJ2-1; 9 bases fit TRBD2. This CDR3 contains 15 residues. The trim removed 6 bases at V and 2 bases at J, leaving 5 bases unmatched. Germline CDR1 is MNHEY and CDR2 is SMNVEV (reference sequence). CDR3 residues: CASRRREGPYNEQFF. CDR3 nucleotides: TGTGCCAGCAGGCGGCGGGAGGGCCCCTACAATGAGCAGTTCTTC.

The chain recombines TRBV9 with TRBJ1-2; D is ambiguous. Trimming shortened V by 4 bases and J by 4 bases, and 8 bases separated the two germline ends. CDR3 length: 12 amino acids. Germline V gene sequence: CDR1 SGDLS, CDR2 YYNGEE. This chain's CDR3 is CASSSDGYGYTF. Here the CDR3 DNA reads TGTGCCAGCAGCTCAGATGGCTATGGCTACACCTTC. Combining the CDR3 with reference TRBV9 and TRBJ1-2 gives the whole variable domain DSGVTQTPKHLITATGQRVTLRCSPRSGDLSVYWYQQSLDQGLQFLIQYYNGEERAKGNILERFSAQQFPDLHSELNLSSLELGDSALYFCASSSDGYGYTFGSGTRLTVV.

This chain joins TRBV29-1 and TRBJ1-2; 11 nucleotides agree with TRBD1. Germline values: CDR1 SQVTM, CDR2 ANQGSEA. The V gene end was trimmed by 7 bases and the J gene end by 7 bases; junction bases not matched to a gene: 5. There are 12 residues in the CDR3. DNA for the CDR3: TGCAGCGGTTCGGGACAGGGGGTTGGCTACACCTTC. Translating it yields CSGSGQGVGYTF.

This chain links TRBV7-2 with TRBJ2-1, with 7 nucleotides matching TRBD2. Germline loops: CDR1 SGHTA, CDR2 FQGNSA. There are 17 residues in the CDR3. V trimming: 0 bases; J trimming: 4 bases; junction bases outside the gene matches: 9. The CDR3 DNA follows: TGTGCCAGCAGCTTAGCGCTTCAGGCTAGCGGATACAATGAGCAGTTCTTC. Translation gives CASSLALQASGYNEQFF. Full variable domain (outside the CDR3, taken from reference TRBV7-2 and TRBJ2-1): GAGVSQSPSNKVTEKGKDVELRCDPISGHTALYWYRQSLGQGLEFLIYFQGNSAPDKSGLPSDRFSAERTGGSVSTLTIQRTQQEDSAVYLCASSLALQASGYNEQFFGPGTRLTVL.

This rearrangement joins TRBV28 to TRBJ2-5; the D is unclear. V lost 3 bases and J 5 bases, leaving 4 bases between the germline ends. Germline CDR1 reads MDHEN; CDR2 reads SYDVKM. The CDR3 is 11 residues long. The DNA for the CDR3 is TGTGCCAGCAGTTTCAGTGAGACCCAGTACTTC. This codes for CASSFSETQYF.

The chain has TRBV18 and TRBJ2-2; D perhaps matches TRBD2 (5 bases). Germline V CDR1 and CDR2: KGHSH, LQKENI. CDR3 length equals 14 residues. V lost 2 bases, J lost 5 bases, and 9 bases lay in between. The CDR3: CASSPSGDTGELFF. CDR3 coding DNA: TGTGCCAGCTCACCATCCGGGGATACCGGGGAGCTGTTTTTT.

This rearrangement joins TRBV15 to TRBJ1-1; TRBD1 aligns across 8 bases. The CDR3 has 13 amino acids. V lost 6 bases, J lost 5 bases, and 5 bases stayed unmatched. Germline CDR1 reads LNHNV; CDR2 reads YYDKDF (reference sequence). Here the CDR3 DNA reads TGTGCCACCAGGAGGAACAGGGGGACTGAAGCTTTCTTT. This encodes CATRRNRGTEAFF.

Here the CDR3 reads CATSDLSGENEQFF. DNA of the CDR3: TGTGCCACCAGTGATTTATCGGGGGAGAACGAGCAGTTCTTC. The rearrangement uses TRBV24-1 and TRBJ2-1; D might be TRBD2 (6 bases). CDR3 length: 14 amino acids. CDR1 is KGHDR and CDR2 is SFDVKD in the germline V gene. Trimming removed 1 base at V and 10 bases at J, with 13 bases between.

The chain has TRBV6-2 or TRBV6-3 and TRBJ2-7, with 8 bases that match TRBD2. The V gene end was trimmed by 0 bases and the J gene end by 9 bases; junction bases not matched to a gene: 7. The germline CDR1 and CDR2 sequences are MNHEY and SVGEGT. The CDR3 sequence is 14 residues long. CDR3 region: CASSYSVAGGVQYV. The CDR3 region has the DNA TGTGCCAGCAGTTACTCCGTCGCGGGAGGCGTGCAGTACGTC.

The chain employs TRBV6-5 and TRBJ2-3; D remains ambiguous. The germline gives CDR1 MNHEY, CDR2 SVGAGI. The V end lost 0 bases, the J end lost 5 bases, and 9 bases lay between the germline ends. The CDR3 sequence is 14 residues long. The CDR3 region has the DNA TGTGCCAGCAGTTACTCCGAACTCCTAGATACGCAGTATTTT. Its translation is CASSYSELLDTQYF.

The chain joins TRBV7-9 to TRBJ1-3; 8 bases match TRBD1. The V and J ends lost 3 bases and 6 bases, in that order; junction bases with no gene match: 10. Germline V gene sequence: CDR1 SEHNR, CDR2 FQNEAQ (reference sequence). CDR3 length: 16 amino acids. The CDR3 spells CASSFGDRRDENTIYF. The DNA of the CDR3 is TGTGCCAGCAGCTTCGGGGACAGGAGAGACGAAAACACCATATATTTT.

This sequence joins TRBV2 and TRBJ2-2; D possibly corresponds to TRBD2 (5 bases). The CDR3 is 14 amino acids. From germline, CDR1 is SNHLY and CDR2 FYNNEI. V was trimmed by 4 bases and J by 5 bases, leaving 11 bases between them. The CDR3 protein is CASSGSSRTGELFF. CDR3 coding DNA: TGTGCCAGCAGTGGGTCTAGCCGAACCGGGGAGCTGTTTTTT. Full variable domain (rest looked up from reference TRBV2 and TRBJ2-2): EPEVTQTPSHQVTQMGQEVILRCVPISNHLYFYWYRQILGQKVEFLVSFYNNEISEKSEIFDDQFSVERPDGSNFTLKIRSTKLEDSAMYFCASSGSSRTGELFFGEGSRLTVL.

This chain links TRBV11-2 with TRBJ1-2; possibly TRBD1 for D (5 bases). This CDR3 has 15 residues. Germline CDR1 and CDR2: SGHAT and FQNNGV. With 3 bases removed from V and 5 bases from J, the gap between germline ends came to 16 bases. CDR3 loop: CASSFRGNDRYGYTF. The CDR3 nucleotides read TGTGCCAGCAGCTTCAGAGGAAACGACAGATATGGCTACACCTTC.

The chain uses TRBV15 and TRBJ1-6; possible D gene TRBD1, 5 bases. Trimming removed 6 bases at V and 8 bases at J, with 11 bases between. The CDR3 contains 13 residues. CDR1 and CDR2 (germline): LNHNV, YYDKDF (reference sequence). The CDR3 nucleotides read TGTGCCACCAGAGACAGTTTTCATTCACCCCTCCACTTT. This encodes CATRDSFHSPLHF.

The chain employs TRBV30 and TRBJ1-2; D gene unclear. The CDR3 is made up of 13 amino acids. CDR1 and CDR2 from the germline V gene are GTSNPN and SVGIG (reference sequence). Trimming left V 2 bases short and J 3 bases short, with 10 bases between. In nucleotides, the CDR3 is TGTGCCTGGAGTCCCGGGTTCGACTATGGCTACACCTTC. Its translation is CAWSPGFDYGYTF.

The J gene is TRBJ1-2, the V gene TRBV12-3 or TRBV12-4; maybe TRBD1 (5 bases). The CDR3 covers 13 residues. Trimming left V 1 base short and J 5 bases short, with 8 bases between. The CDR3 region has the DNA TGTGCCAGCAGTTTAGGGGAGGGGTATGGCTACACCTTC. This gives the protein CASSLGEGYGYTF.